This T cell receptor beta chain is from a study of human T cells and chemical hapten exposure. The template was total RNA from unfractionated whole blood. Germline CDR1 reads SGHTA; CDR2 reads FQGTGA. V shed 5 bases and J 6 bases; nucleotides not matched to a gene: 15. The CDR3 length is 16 residues. This clonotype occurred a few times. MiXCR, run by TCRdb on the 5' RACE reads, gives a single entry per CDR3 protein. The sample has about 140,000 distinct CDR3 sequences, 4.1% seen once. The clonotype was recovered from a female donor in good health. The chain carries TRBV7-3 and TRBJ1-2; 7 positions match TRBD1. The CDR3 reads CASSADSGGILDGYTF. The CDR3 coding sequence is TGTGCCAGCAGCGCCGATTCAGGGGGAATCCTAGATGGCTACACCTTC.